This TCR beta chain was sequenced during a study of blood T cells in healthy people across ages. Drawn from each donor were approximately 9.5 milliliters of peripheral blood. The germline V gene has CDR1 DFQATT and CDR2 SNEGSKA (reference sequence). Trimming removed 5 bases from V and 2 bases from J; junction bases left unmatched: 6. The CDR3 length is 13 residues. With a J-beta primer mix and a sample-barcoded 5' primer, a second PCR ran 7 to 11 cycles. The study obtained at least 2.5 million CDR3-containing paired-end reads from every sample. TCRdb reprocessed the 5' RACE reads with MiXCR, giving one entry per CDR3 protein. The table lists 1.5 million to 2 million distinct CDR3 sequences, roughly two fifths of them singletons.

Sequenced material: blood. The V and J genes are TRBV20-1 and TRBJ2-7; 7 bases are a match to TRBD2. The TCR was taken from a human donor in good health. For the CDR3, the DNA is TGCAGTGCTGTGGGGAGGGTAACCTACGAGCAGTACTTC. Its protein is CSAVGRVTYEQYF.